The clone carrying this T cell receptor (beta chain) was seen a handful of times. According to the study, TCR beta libraries were built with iRepertoire HTBI primers and CDR3-region Arm-PCR. One entry per CDR3 protein results from TCRdb running MiXCR on the multiplex PCR reads. The data contain some 400,000 distinct CDR3 sequences, under 15% of them singletons. The V segment lost 7 bases and the J segment 0 bases; nucleotides outside the gene matches: 12. The CDR3 runs to 18 residues. Germline V gene data show CDR1 as KGHDR and CDR2 as SFDVKD. Sample time point: newly diagnosed GD, antithyroid drugs for less than 3 months. PBMC-extracted RNA yielded the TCR library. This entry belongs to a study of regulatory T cells in long-lasting Graves disease. The data also belong to a second study, concerning T cells in Graves' hyperthyroidism and ophthalmopathy. From that study: Graves' hyperthyroidism was deemed stable given no ophthalmopathy progression within 18 months. The model forecast ophthalmopathy, anticipating it by a median around 6.5 months before onset.

This receptor was identified in a woman in her twenties or thirties with Graves disease. The sequenced sample was peripheral blood mononuclear cells (PBMCs), obtained at new diagnosis, from a patient treated with antithyroid drugs. The chain couples TRBV24-1 to TRBJ2-1; TRBD2 agrees at 9 bases. The CDR3 DNA reads as TGTGCCACCAGCGGAACCAATAGCGGGAGCAGCTCCTACAATGAGCAGTTCTTC. The encoded protein is CATSGTNSGSSSYNEQFF.